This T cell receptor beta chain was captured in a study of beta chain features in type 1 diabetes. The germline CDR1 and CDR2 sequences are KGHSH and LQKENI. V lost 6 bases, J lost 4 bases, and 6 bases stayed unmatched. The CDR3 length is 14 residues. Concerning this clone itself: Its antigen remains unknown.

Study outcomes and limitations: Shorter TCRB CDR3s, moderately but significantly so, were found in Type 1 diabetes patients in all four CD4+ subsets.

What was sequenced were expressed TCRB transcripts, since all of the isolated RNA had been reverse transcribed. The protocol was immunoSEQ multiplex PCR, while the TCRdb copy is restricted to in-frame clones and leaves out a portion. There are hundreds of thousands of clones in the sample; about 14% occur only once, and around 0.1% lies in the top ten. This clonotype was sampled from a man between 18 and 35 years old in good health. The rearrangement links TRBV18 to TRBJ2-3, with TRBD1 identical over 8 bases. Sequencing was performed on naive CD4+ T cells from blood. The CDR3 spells CASSPDRGSDTQYF. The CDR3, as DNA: TGTGCCAGCTCGCCCGACAGGGGATCAGATACGCAGTATTTT.